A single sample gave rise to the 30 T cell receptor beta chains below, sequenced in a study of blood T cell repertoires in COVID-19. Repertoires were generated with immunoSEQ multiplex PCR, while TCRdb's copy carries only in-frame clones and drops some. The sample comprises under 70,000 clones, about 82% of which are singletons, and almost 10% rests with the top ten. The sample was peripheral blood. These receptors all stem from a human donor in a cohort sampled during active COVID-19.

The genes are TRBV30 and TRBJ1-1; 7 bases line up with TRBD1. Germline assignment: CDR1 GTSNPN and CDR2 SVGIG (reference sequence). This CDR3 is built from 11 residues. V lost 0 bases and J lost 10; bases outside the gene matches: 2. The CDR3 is CAWSVRQGAFF. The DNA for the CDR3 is TGTGCCTGGAGTGTACGACAGGGAGCTTTCTTT. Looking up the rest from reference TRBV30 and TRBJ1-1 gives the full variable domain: SQTIHQWPATLVQPVGSPLSLECTVEGTSNPNLYWYRQAAGRGLQLLFYSVGIGQISSEVPQNLSASRPQDRQFILSSKKLLLSDSGFYLCAWSVRQGAFFGQGTRLTVV.

The CDR3 loop reads CASSDRGEGGNEQFF. The CDR3 nucleotides read TGTGCCAGCAGTGACAGGGGCGAAGGTGGCAATGAGCAGTTCTTC. The chain couples TRBV6-4 to TRBJ2-1; D perhaps matches TRBD1 (5 bases). Germline lookup yields CDR1 MRHNA and CDR2 SNTAGT. CDR3 length: 15 amino acids. Trimming cost V 2 bases and J 6 bases, with 14 bases left between them.

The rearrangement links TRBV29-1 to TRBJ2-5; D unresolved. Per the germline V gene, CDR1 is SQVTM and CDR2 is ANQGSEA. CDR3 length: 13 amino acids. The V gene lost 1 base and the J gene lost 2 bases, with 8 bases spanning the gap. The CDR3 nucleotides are TGCAGCGTTGAAGTGCACAAGCAAGAGACCCAGTACTTC. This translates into CSVEVHKQETQYF. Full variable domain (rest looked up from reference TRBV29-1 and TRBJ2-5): SAVISQKPSRDICQRGTSLTIQCQVDSQVTMMFWYRQQPGQSLTLIATANQGSEATYESGFVIDKFPISRPNLTFSTLTVSNMSPEDSSIYLCSVEVHKQETQYFGPGTRLLVL.

The CDR3 protein is CASTPQRGYQRHNEQFF. The CDR3 nucleotides read TGTGCCAGCACGCCCCAGCGGGGATATCAGAGGCACAATGAGCAGTTCTTC. V and J are TRBV3-1 (or the pseudogene TRBV3-2) and TRBJ2-1; 7 nucleotides agree with TRBD2. The CDR3 totals 17 residues. V lost 7 bases and J lost 5; bases outside the gene matches: 17. Germline V gene sequence: CDR1 LGHDT, CDR2 YNNKEL (reference sequence).

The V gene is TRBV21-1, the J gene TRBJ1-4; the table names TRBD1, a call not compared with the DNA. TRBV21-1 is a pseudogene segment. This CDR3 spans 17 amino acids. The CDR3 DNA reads TGTGCCAGCAGCAAATCCGCAGGCATAGCAACTAATGAAAAACTGTTTTTT. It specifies CASSKSAGIATNEKLFF.

Written as DNA, the CDR3 is TGTGCCAGCAGTGACTCCGGGGGGAGCCAGCCCCAGCATTTT. Translation: CASSDSGGSQPQHF. The rearrangement links TRBV6-4 to TRBJ1-5; D may be TRBD1 (5 bases). The CDR3 contains 14 residues. Looked up from germline, CDR1 is MRHNA and CDR2 is SNTAGT. Trimming pared 0 bases from V and 7 bases from J, leaving 10 bases between.

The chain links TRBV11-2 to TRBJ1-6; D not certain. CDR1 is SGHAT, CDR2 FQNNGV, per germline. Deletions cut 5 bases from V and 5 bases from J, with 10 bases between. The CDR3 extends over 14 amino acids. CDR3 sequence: CASSPGLNNSPLHF. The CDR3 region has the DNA TGTGCCAGCAGCCCAGGACTTAATAATTCACCCCTCCACTTT. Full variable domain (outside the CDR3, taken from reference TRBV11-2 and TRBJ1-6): EAGVAQSPRYKIIEKRQSVAFWCNPISGHATLYWYQQILGQGPKLLIQFQNNGVVDDSQLPKDRFSAERLKGVDSTLKIQPAKLEDSAVYLCASSPGLNNSPLHFGNGTRLTVT.

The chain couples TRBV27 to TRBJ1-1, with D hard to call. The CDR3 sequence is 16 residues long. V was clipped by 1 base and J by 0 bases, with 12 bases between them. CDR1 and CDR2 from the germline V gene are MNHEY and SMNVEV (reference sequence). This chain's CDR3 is CASSLFRGIMNTEAFF. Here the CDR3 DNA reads TGTGCCAGCAGTTTATTTCGGGGTATCATGAACACTGAAGCTTTCTTT.

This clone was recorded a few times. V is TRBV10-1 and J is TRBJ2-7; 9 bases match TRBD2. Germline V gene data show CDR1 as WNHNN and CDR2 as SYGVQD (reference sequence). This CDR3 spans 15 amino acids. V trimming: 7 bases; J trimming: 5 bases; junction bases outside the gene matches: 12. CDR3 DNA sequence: TGCGCCAGCACCCTCCTGTCGGGACTAGCTGACGAGCAGTACTTC. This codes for CASTLLSGLADEQYF.

This CDR3 reads CASSRRGAGINYNEQFF. CDR3 in DNA: TGTGCCAGCAGTCGTCGGGGAGCCGGAATAAACTACAATGAGCAGTTCTTC. The V and J genes are TRBV6-2 or TRBV6-3 and TRBJ2-1; a weak D match, TRBD2 (5 bases). The CDR3 is 17 residues long. V was trimmed by 5 bases and J by 3 bases, leaving 20 bases between them. From germline, CDR1 is MNHEY and CDR2 SVGEGT.

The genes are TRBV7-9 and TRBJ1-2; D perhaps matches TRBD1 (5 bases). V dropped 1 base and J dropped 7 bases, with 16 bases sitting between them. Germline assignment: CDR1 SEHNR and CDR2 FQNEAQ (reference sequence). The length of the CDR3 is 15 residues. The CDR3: CASSLVDGHLAGYTF. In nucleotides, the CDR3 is TGTGCCAGCAGCTTAGTGGACGGACATCTGGCTGGCTACACCTTC.

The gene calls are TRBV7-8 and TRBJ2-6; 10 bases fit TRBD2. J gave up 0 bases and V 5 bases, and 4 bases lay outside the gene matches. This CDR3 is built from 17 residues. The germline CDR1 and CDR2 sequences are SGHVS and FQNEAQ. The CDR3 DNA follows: TGTGCCAGCAGCCCAGCGGGAGGGAGCTCTGGGGCCAACGTCCTGACTTTC. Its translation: CASSPAGGSSGANVLTF.

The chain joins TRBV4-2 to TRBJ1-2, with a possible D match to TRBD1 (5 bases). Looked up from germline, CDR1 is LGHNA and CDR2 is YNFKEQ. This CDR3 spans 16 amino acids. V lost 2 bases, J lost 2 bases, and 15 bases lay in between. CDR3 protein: CASSQFNGRVNYGYTF. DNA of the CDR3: TGTGCCAGCAGCCAATTTAATGGCAGGGTCAACTATGGCTACACCTTC.

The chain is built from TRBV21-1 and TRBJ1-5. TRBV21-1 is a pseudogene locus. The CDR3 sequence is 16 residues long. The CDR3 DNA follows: TGTGCCAGCAGCTCGAGGGGAGGGTTGGACAATCAGCCCCAGCATTTT. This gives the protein CASSSRGGLDNQPQHF.

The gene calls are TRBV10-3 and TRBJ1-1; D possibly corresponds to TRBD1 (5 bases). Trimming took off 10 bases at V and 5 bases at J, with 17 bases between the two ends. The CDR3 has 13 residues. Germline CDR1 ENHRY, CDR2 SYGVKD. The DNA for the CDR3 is TGTGCCACCCAAGAAAATCAGGGTACTGAAGCTTTCTTT. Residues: CATQENQGTEAFF.

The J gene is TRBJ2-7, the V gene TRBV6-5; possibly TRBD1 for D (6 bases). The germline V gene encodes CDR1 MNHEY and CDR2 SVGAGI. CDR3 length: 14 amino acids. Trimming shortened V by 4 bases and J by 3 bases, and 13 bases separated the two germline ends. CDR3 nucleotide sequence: TGTGCCAGCAGTTCCGGGACACGCGACTACGAGCAGTACTTC. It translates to CASSSGTRDYEQYF.

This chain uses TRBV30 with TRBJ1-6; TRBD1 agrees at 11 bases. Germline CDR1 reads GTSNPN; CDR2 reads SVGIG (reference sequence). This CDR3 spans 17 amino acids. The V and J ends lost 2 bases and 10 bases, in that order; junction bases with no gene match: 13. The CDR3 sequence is CAWSPLGRGQGDSPLHF. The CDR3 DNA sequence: TGTGCCTGGAGTCCACTGGGACGGGGACAGGGGGACTCACCCCTCCACTTT.

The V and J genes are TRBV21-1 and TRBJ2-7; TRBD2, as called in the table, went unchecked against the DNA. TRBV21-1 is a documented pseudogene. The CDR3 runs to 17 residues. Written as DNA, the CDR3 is TGTGCCAGCAGCAAAGTTCGGGGACTAGCGGTCTCCTACGAGCAGTACTTC. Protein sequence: CASSKVRGLAVSYEQYF.

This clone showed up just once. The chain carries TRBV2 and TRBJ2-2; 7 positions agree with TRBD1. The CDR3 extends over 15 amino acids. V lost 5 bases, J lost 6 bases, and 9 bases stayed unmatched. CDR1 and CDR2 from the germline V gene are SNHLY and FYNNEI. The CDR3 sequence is CASSRDRRYPGELFF. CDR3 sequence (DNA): TGTGCCAGCAGTAGGGACAGAAGATACCCCGGGGAGCTGTTTTTT.

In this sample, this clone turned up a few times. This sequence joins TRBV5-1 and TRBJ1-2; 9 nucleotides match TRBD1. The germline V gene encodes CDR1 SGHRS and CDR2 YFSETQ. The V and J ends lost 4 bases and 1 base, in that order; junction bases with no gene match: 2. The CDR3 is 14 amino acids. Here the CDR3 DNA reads TGCGCCAGCAGCGTGGACAGGGGTAACTATGGCTACACCTTC. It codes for CASSVDRGNYGYTF.

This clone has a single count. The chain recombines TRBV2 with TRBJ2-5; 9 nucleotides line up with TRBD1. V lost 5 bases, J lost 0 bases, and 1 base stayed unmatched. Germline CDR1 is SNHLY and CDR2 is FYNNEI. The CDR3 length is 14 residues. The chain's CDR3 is CASSRQGDQETQYF. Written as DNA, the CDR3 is TGTGCCAGCAGTCGACAGGGGGACCAAGAGACCCAGTACTTC. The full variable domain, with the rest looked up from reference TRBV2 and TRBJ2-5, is EPEVTQTPSHQVTQMGQEVILRCVPISNHLYFYWYRQILGQKVEFLVSFYNNEISEKSEIFDDQFSVERPDGSNFTLKIRSTKLEDSAMYFCASSRQGDQETQYFGPGTRLLVL.

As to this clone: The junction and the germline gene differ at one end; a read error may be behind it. The CDR3 reads CASSNPTSDSSYEQYF. CDR3 nucleotides: TGTGCTAGCAGCAACCCAACTAGCGACAGCTCCTACGAGCAGTACTTC. The J gene is TRBJ2-7, the V gene TRBV7-7; 7 bases are a match to TRBD2. CDR1 and CDR2 from the germline V gene are SSHAT and FNYEAQ (reference sequence). This CDR3 region has 16 residues.

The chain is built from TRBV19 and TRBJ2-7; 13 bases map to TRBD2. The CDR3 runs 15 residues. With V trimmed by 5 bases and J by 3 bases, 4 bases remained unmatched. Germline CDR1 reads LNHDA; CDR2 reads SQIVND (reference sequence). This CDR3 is CASSARLAGGYEQYF. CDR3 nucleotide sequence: TGTGCCAGTAGTGCGCGACTAGCGGGAGGCTACGAGCAGTACTTC.

The CDR3 loop is CASSQATGTDEQYF. The CDR3 nucleotides read TGCGCCAGCAGCCAGGCGACAGGGACTGACGAGCAGTACTTC. The V and J genes are TRBV4-3 and TRBJ2-7; TRBD1 might be the D (7 bases). Germline V gives CDR1 LGHNA, CDR2 YSLEER. The CDR3 length is 14 residues. The V and J ends lost 3 bases and 5 bases respectively, with 14 bases between them.

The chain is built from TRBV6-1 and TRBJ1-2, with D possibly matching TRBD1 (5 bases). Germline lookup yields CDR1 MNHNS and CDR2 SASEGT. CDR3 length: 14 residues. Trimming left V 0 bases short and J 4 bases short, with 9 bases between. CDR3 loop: CASSEARGSYGYTF. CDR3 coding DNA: TGTGCCAGCAGTGAAGCTCGGGGGTCCTATGGCTACACCTTC.

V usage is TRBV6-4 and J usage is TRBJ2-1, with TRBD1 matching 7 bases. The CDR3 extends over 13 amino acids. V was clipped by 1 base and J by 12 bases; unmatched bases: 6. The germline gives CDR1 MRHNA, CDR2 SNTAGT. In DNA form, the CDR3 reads TGTGCCAGCAGTGACTATGAGACAGGGTGGCAGTTCTTC. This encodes CASSDYETGWQFF.

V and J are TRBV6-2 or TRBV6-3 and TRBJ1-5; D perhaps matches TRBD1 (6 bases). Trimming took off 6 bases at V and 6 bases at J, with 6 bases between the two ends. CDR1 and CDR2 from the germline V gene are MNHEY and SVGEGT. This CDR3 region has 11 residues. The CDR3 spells CASSRGQPQHF. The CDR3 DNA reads TGTGCCAGCAGCAGGGGTCAGCCCCAGCATTTT.

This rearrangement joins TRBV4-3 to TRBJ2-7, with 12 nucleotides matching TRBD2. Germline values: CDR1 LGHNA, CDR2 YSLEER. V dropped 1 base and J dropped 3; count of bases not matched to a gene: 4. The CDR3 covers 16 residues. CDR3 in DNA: TGCGCCAGCAGCCAAGGACTAGCGGGAGTAGGCTACGAGCAGTACTTC. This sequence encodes CASSQGLAGVGYEQYF.

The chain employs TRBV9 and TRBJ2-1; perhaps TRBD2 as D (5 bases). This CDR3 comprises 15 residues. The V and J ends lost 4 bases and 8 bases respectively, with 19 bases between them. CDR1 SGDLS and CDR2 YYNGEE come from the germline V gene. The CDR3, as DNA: TGTGCCAGCAGCCCCCCCGGGGAGCCGGGCGATGAGCAGTTCTTC. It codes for CASSPPGEPGDEQFF. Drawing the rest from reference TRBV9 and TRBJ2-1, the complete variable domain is DSGVTQTPKHLITATGQRVTLRCSPRSGDLSVYWYQQSLDQGLQFLIQYYNGEERAKGNILERFSAQQFPDLHSELNLSSLELGDSALYFCASSPPGEPGDEQFFGPGTRLTVL.

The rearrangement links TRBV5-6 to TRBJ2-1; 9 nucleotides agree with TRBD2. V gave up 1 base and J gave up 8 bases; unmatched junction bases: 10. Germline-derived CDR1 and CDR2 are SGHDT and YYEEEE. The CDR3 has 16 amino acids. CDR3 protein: CASSLNLIAGEDEQFF. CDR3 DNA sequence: TGTGCCAGCAGCTTGAACTTGATAGCGGGAGAGGATGAGCAGTTCTTC. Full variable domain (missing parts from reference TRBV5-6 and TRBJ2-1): DAGVTQSPTHLIKTRGQQVTLRCSPKSGHDTVSWYQQALGQGPQFIFQYYEEEERQRGNFPDRFSGHQFPNYSSELNVNALLLGDSALYLCASSLNLIAGEDEQFFGPGTRLTVL.